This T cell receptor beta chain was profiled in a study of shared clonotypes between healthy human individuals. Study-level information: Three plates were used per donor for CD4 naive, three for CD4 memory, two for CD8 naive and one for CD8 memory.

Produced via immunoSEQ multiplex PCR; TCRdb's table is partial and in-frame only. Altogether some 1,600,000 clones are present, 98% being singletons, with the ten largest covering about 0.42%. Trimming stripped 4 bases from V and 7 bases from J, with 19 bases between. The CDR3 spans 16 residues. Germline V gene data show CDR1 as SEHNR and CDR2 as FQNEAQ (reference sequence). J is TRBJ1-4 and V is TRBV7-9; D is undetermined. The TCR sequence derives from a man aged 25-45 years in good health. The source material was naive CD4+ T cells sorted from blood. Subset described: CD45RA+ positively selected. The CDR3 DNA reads TGTGCCAGCAGCTCATTTTCCGGGAAACAGCTTGAAAAACTGTTTTTT. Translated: CASSSFSGKQLEKLFF.